This TCR beta chain was observed in a study of PD-1 blockade in classical Hodgkin lymphoma. Study conclusions and caveats: Patients starting nivolumab under 1 year after ASCT were excluded. Newly diagnosed and completely responding patients shared comparable baseline diversity.

Germline V lookup: CDR1 GTSNPN, CDR2 SVGIG (reference sequence). The CDR3 is 15 residues long. The trim removed 7 bases at V and 3 bases at J, leaving 7 bases unmatched. Produced via immunoSEQ multiplex PCR; TCRdb's table is partial and in-frame only. The sample contains tens of thousands of clones, roughly 73% of which appear only once. Every patient experienced relapse after autologous stem cell transplantation, and brentuximab vedotin exposure varied. Relapsed/refractory classical Hodgkin lymphoma patients had complete, partial or progressive responses. A note on this clone: Its antigen is unidentified.

The chain combines TRBV30 with TRBJ2-1, with 12 nucleotides matching TRBD2. The receptor was isolated from a human donor with classical Hodgkin lymphoma. Sequencing used peripheral blood mononuclear cells (PBMCs), obtained before the second cycle of nivolumab. The CDR3 DNA is TGTGCCTTCCCGACTAGCGGGAGTGGCTACAATGAGCAGTTCTTC. Translation gives CAFPTSGSGYNEQFF.